These 28 T cell receptor beta chains share one sample of origin, sequenced in a study of graft-versus-host responses after intestinal transplantation. Sequenced by immunoSEQ multiplex PCR; TCRdb stores in-frame clones only, minus some. Of around 10,000 clones listed, 80% to 95% are singletons. Sequencing used PBMCs, obtained roughly 64 days after transplant. These receptor sequences come from a human patient who received an intestinal transplant, so some T cells may come from the graft donor.

J is TRBJ1-6 and V is TRBV30, with TRBD1 identical over 9 bases. Germline loops: CDR1 GTSNPN, CDR2 SVGIG (reference sequence). V lost 2 bases and J lost 8; bases outside the gene matches: 7. The CDR3 loop spans 15 amino acids. DNA of the CDR3: TGTGCCTGGAGTAGTCCGGGACAGGGTTATTCACCCCTCCACTTT. Translating it yields CAWSSPGQGYSPLHF.

In its sample, this clone was seen once. The CDR3 nucleotides are TGTGCCAGCAGTTCGGGACAGATCTATGGCTACACCTTC. Residues: CASSSGQIYGYTF. J is TRBJ1-2 and V is TRBV27; 7 bases map to TRBD1. J was trimmed by 4 bases and V by 4 bases; bases with no gene match: 3. Germline CDR1 and CDR2: MNHEY and SMNVEV (reference sequence). The CDR3 runs 13 residues.

The CDR3 DNA reads TGTGCCAGCACCCCTGGGACTAGCATCCACGAGCAGTACTTC. This codes for CASTPGTSIHEQYF. The genes are TRBV5-6 and TRBJ2-7, with 9 bases that match TRBD2. The CDR3 has 14 amino acids. CDR1 is SGHDT and CDR2 is YYEEEE in the germline V gene. Unmatched junction bases numbered 9, after V lost 6 bases and J lost 5 bases. The complete variable domain, with remaining parts taken from reference TRBV5-6 and TRBJ2-7, reads DAGVTQSPTHLIKTRGQQVTLRCSPKSGHDTVSWYQQALGQGPQFIFQYYEEEERQRGNFPDRFSGHQFPNYSSELNVNALLLGDSALYLCASTPGTSIHEQYFGPGTRLTVT.

The genes are TRBV28 and TRBJ1-3; the match to TRBD1 covers 7 bases. CDR1 MDHEN and CDR2 SYDVKM come from the germline V gene. Losses at the gene ends were 5 bases for V and 0 bases for J; bases not matched to a gene: 1. CDR3 length: 14 residues. The CDR3 loop reads CASSRTGSGNTIYF. CDR3 DNA sequence: TGTGCCAGCAGTCGGACAGGCTCTGGAAACACCATATATTTT.

V usage is TRBV4-1 and J usage is TRBJ1-1; D gene unclear. The CDR3 spans 15 residues. The germline CDR1 and CDR2 sequences are MGHRA and YSYEKL. Trimming took 2 bases from V and 1 from J, leaving 11 bases between them. The CDR3 sequence is CASSQSSTRNTEAFF. The DNA of the CDR3 is TGCGCCAGCAGCCAATCCTCTACAAGGAACACTGAAGCTTTCTTT.

The table lists this clone with a few counts. The V and J genes are TRBV6-4 and TRBJ1-6, with TRBD1 as a possible D gene (6 bases). This CDR3 spans 14 amino acids. Between the trimmed V and J ends, which lost 3 bases and 7 bases, there was a span of 10 bases. CDR1 and CDR2 from the germline V gene are MRHNA and SNTAGT. CDR3 DNA: TGTGCCAGCAGTGAGGGCAGGGGAAATTCACCCCTCCACTTT. It is translated as CASSEGRGNSPLHF.

The chain uses TRBV4-1 and TRBJ2-2; D is uncertain. Germline V gives CDR1 MGHRA, CDR2 YSYEKL. V was pared by 3 bases and J by 2 bases, with 10 bases between. This CDR3 comprises 15 residues. CDR3 in amino acids: CASSQPGPNTGELFF. As DNA, the CDR3 is TGCGCCAGCAGCCAGCCAGGTCCTAACACCGGGGAGCTGTTTTTT.

The genes are TRBV19 and TRBJ1-2; the D gene is possibly TRBD1 (6 bases). Germline V gives CDR1 LNHDA, CDR2 SQIVND (reference sequence). V was cut by 9 bases and J by 3 bases, with 14 bases left in between. This CDR3 comprises 13 residues. CDR3 DNA: TGTGCCAGCCATACAGGGATGCACTATGGCTACACCTTC. It translates to CASHTGMHYGYTF.

The chain combines TRBV20-1 with TRBJ1-1, with TRBD1 identical over 7 bases. There are 11 residues in the CDR3. J was trimmed by 7 bases and V by 4 bases; bases with no gene match: 3. Germline lookup yields CDR1 DFQATT and CDR2 SNEGSKA (reference sequence). As DNA, the CDR3 is TGCAGTGCTACAGGGGGTGTTGAAGCTTTCTTT. Its translation is CSATGGVEAFF.

The V gene is TRBV6-4, the J gene TRBJ2-3; D unresolved. Trimming took 4 bases from V and 0 from J, leaving 8 bases between them. The length of the CDR3 is 14 residues. Germline assignment: CDR1 MRHNA and CDR2 SNTAGT. Written as DNA, the CDR3 is TGTGCCAGCAGTGGGGGTCAAAGCACAGATACGCAGTATTTT. It encodes CASSGGQSTDTQYF.

The gene calls are TRBV5-4 and TRBJ2-7; 13 bases align to TRBD2. J was trimmed by 5 bases and V by 0 bases; bases with no gene match: 2. Germline V gene lookup returns CDR1 SGHNT and CDR2 YYREEE (reference sequence). The CDR3 runs 15 residues. The CDR3 is CASSLEGLAGNEQYF. The CDR3 DNA is TGTGCCAGCAGCTTGGAGGGACTAGCGGGAAACGAGCAGTACTTC.

The chain couples TRBV7-3 to TRBJ2-1; 8 bases are shared with TRBD2. The germline V gene encodes CDR1 SGHTA and CDR2 FQGTGA. The CDR3 runs 16 residues. Trimming cost V 2 bases and J 7 bases; bases outside gene matches: 10. In DNA form, the CDR3 reads TGTGCCAGCAGCTTAGGCGTTAGCGGGACTAAAAATGAGCAGTTCTTC. It encodes CASSLGVSGTKNEQFF.

The chain links TRBV9 to TRBJ2-1; no clear D. The CDR3 has 12 amino acids. The ends were cut back, 1 base at V and 10 bases at J, with 9 bases in the middle. Per the germline V gene, CDR1 is SGDLS and CDR2 is YYNGEE. The chain's CDR3 is CASSVLGREQFF. CDR3 in DNA: TGTGCCAGCAGCGTACTCGGACGAGAGCAGTTCTTC.

The chain combines TRBV27 with TRBJ2-3; the D gene is possibly TRBD1 (5 bases). The CDR3 consists of 13 residues. CDR1 MNHEY and CDR2 SMNVEV come from the germline V gene (reference sequence). The V gene lost 6 bases and the J gene lost 4 bases, with 11 bases spanning the gap. In nucleotides, the CDR3 is TGTGCCAGCAGCTCCCTAGGGGCAGATACGCAGTATTTT. Its translation: CASSSLGADTQYF.

The CDR3 reads CASSLINSYEQYF. CDR3 DNA sequence: TGTGCCAGCAGTTTAATTAATTCCTACGAGCAGTACTTC. J is TRBJ2-7 and V is TRBV27; D remains ambiguous. The CDR3 is made up of 13 amino acids. The germline V and J ends were trimmed by 2 bases and 1 base, with 6 bases remaining between them. CDR1 and CDR2 from the germline V gene are MNHEY and SMNVEV (reference sequence).

This sequence joins TRBV25-1 and TRBJ2-7; D could derive from TRBD1 or TRBD2 (6 bases each). The germline V gene encodes CDR1 MGHDK and CDR2 SYGVNS. The V end was cut by 1 base, the J end by 1 base, with 17 bases between. The CDR3 is 17 residues long. The CDR3 here is CASSEWGYGGPSYEQYF. The CDR3 DNA is TGTGCCAGCAGTGAATGGGGGTATGGGGGGCCTTCCTACGAGCAGTACTTC.

This rearrangement joins TRBV7-3 to TRBJ2-2, with 10 bases fitting TRBD2. This CDR3 is 16 amino acids long. V lost 6 bases to trimming and J lost 3 bases; unmatched junction nucleotides: 7. The germline V gene has CDR1 SGHTA and CDR2 FQGTGA. Here the CDR3 DNA reads TGTGCCAGCAGGCCTAGCGGGAGCGAAGACACCGGGGAGCTGTTTTTT. It codes for CASRPSGSEDTGELFF.

The sample holds a few counts of this clone. CDR3 residues: CASSFPGQGAEAFF. The CDR3 region has the DNA TGCGCCAGCAGCTTCCCCGGACAGGGCGCTGAAGCTTTCTTT. The gene calls are TRBV5-1 and TRBJ1-1; TRBD1 matches 8 bases. This CDR3 spans 14 amino acids. V shed 2 bases and J 6 bases; nucleotides not matched to a gene: 6. Germline V gene data show CDR1 as SGHRS and CDR2 as YFSETQ.

This CDR3 reads CASSQEGGNTIYF. Written as DNA, the CDR3 is TGTGCCAGCAGCCAGGAGGGTGGAAACACCATATATTTT. V and J are TRBV7-8 and TRBJ1-3; D is undetermined. Germline V CDR1 and CDR2: SGHVS, FQNEAQ. CDR3 length equals 13 residues. The V gene lost 5 bases and the J gene lost 3 bases, with 8 bases spanning the gap.

The gene calls are TRBV9 and TRBJ1-2, with 7 positions matching TRBD1. V shed 3 bases and J 1 base; nucleotides not matched to a gene: 9. Per the germline V gene, CDR1 is SGDLS and CDR2 is YYNGEE. The CDR3 is made up of 16 amino acids. The CDR3: CASSAAAGQNNYGYTF. For the CDR3, the DNA is TGTGCCAGCAGCGCAGCAGCGGGACAGAATAACTATGGCTACACCTTC. Together with reference TRBV9 and TRBJ1-2, the CDR3 gives the full variable domain: DSGVTQTPKHLITATGQRVTLRCSPRSGDLSVYWYQQSLDQGLQFLIQYYNGEERAKGNILERFSAQQFPDLHSELNLSSLELGDSALYFCASSAAAGQNNYGYTFGSGTRLTVV.

The genes are TRBV9 and TRBJ2-5; either TRBD1 or TRBD2 may fit D (5 bases each). Trimming stripped 3 bases from V and 2 bases from J, with 14 bases between. CDR1 is SGDLS, CDR2 YYNGEE, per germline. The CDR3 length is 15 residues. CDR3 loop: CASSAYSGTQETQYF. The DNA for the CDR3 is TGTGCCAGCAGCGCCTACTCCGGGACGCAAGAGACCCAGTACTTC.

This clone was observed once. The gene calls are TRBV7-2 and TRBJ2-3; 9 positions agree with TRBD2. Germline CDR1 SGHTA, CDR2 FQGNSA. V was clipped by 5 bases and J by 0 bases; unmatched bases: 6. CDR3 length equals 16 residues. This CDR3 reads CASSPGTSRSTDTQYF. Here the CDR3 DNA reads TGTGCCAGCAGCCCGGGGACTAGCAGAAGCACAGATACGCAGTATTTT.

V gene TRBV5-1 combines with J gene TRBJ1-1; 7 positions match TRBD1. The CDR3 totals 13 residues. V lost 4 bases to trimming and J lost 6 bases; unmatched junction nucleotides: 6. Germline V CDR1 and CDR2: SGHRS, YFSETQ. DNA of the CDR3: TGCGCCAGCAGCGCGACAGGGCTCCCTGAAGCTTTCTTT. Translation: CASSATGLPEAFF.

The chain has TRBV28 and TRBJ2-5; possible D gene TRBD1, 5 bases. V was shortened by 3 bases and J by 1 base, with 9 bases between the two germline ends. Germline loops: CDR1 MDHEN, CDR2 SYDVKM. CDR3 size: 14 residues. CDR3: CASSFPTVQETQYF. DNA for the CDR3: TGTGCCAGCAGTTTCCCGACAGTCCAAGAGACCCAGTACTTC. Variable domain in full (rest from reference TRBV28 and TRBJ2-5): DVKVTQSSRYLVKRTGEKVFLECVQDMDHENMFWYRQDPGLGLRLIYFSYDVKMKEKGDIPEGYSVSREKKERFSLILESASTNQTSMYLCASSFPTVQETQYFGPGTRLLVL.

The chain carries TRBV6-5 and TRBJ2-3; D is ambiguous. V gave up 7 bases and J gave up 6 bases, with 11 bases separating them. The germline V gene encodes CDR1 MNHEY and CDR2 SVGAGI. The CDR3 spans 12 residues. The CDR3 loop reads CASTTAGDTQYF. The CDR3 DNA follows: TGTGCCAGCACCACGGCCGGGGATACGCAGTATTTT.

The gene calls are TRBV15 and TRBJ2-3; 11 bases fit TRBD2. This CDR3 contains 17 residues. CDR1 is LNHNV, CDR2 YYDKDF, per germline (reference sequence). J lost 5 bases, V lost 4 bases, and 11 bases had no gene match. The CDR3 nucleotides read TGTGCCACCAGCATCGGGGAACTAGCGGGAGATCGAGATACGCAGTATTTT. Translated, it gives CATSIGELAGDRDTQYF. The entire variable domain, with the rest obtained from reference TRBV15 and TRBJ2-3, is as follows: DAMVIQNPRYQVTQFGKPVTLSCSQTLNHNVMYWYQQKSSQAPKLLFHYYDKDFNNEADTPDNFQSRRPNTSFCFLDIRSPGLGDTAMYLCATSIGELAGDRDTQYFGPGTRLTVL.

The V gene is TRBV6-1, the J gene TRBJ2-7; TRBD1 aligns across 7 bases. V dropped 4 bases and J dropped 0; count of bases not matched to a gene: 6. CDR1 and CDR2 from the germline V gene are MNHNS and SASEGT. The length of the CDR3 is 15 residues. This CDR3 reads CASSADRLSSYEQYF. As DNA, the CDR3 is TGTGCCAGCAGTGCGGACAGGCTGAGCTCCTACGAGCAGTACTTC.

In this sample, this clone turned up a few times. The chain recombines TRBV5-1 with TRBJ2-3; 9 bases match TRBD2. Per the germline V gene, CDR1 is SGHRS and CDR2 is YFSETQ. J was trimmed by 4 bases and V by 0 bases; bases with no gene match: 3. The CDR3 has 15 residues. The CDR3 bases are TGCGCCAGCAGCTTGGAACTAGCGGGTGCAGATACGCAGTATTTT. Residues: CASSLELAGADTQYF.